The 4 T cell receptor beta chains below come from one sample, sequenced in a study of CD8+ T cells in alopecia areata. RNA extraction and reverse transcription yielded cDNA as sequencing template. Generated by immunoSEQ multiplex PCR, the TCRdb table keeps only in-frame clones and is missing some. Among some 180,000 clones listed, 53% were seen once. Treatment here: oral pan-JAK inhibitor, 5-10 mg twice daily. The material sequenced was CD8+ T cells sorted from blood, taken at week 24, from a patient treated with tofacitinib. Every receptor here comes from a human donor with alopecia areata.

This clone has only one observation. V and J are TRBV5-1 and TRBJ2-3; D is possibly TRBD1 (6 bases). The CDR3 is 21 residues long. V was trimmed by 3 bases and J by 4 bases, leaving 33 bases between them. The germline V gene has CDR1 SGHRS and CDR2 YFSETQ. The CDR3 here is CASSSPPDRTTPRGTPDTQYF. Here the CDR3 DNA reads TGCGCCAGCAGCTCACCCCCGGACAGAACTACCCCGAGAGGTACGCCAGATACGCAGTATTTT.

The chain combines TRBV9 with TRBJ2-3; TRBD1 matches at 9 bases. The junction had 5 bases not matched to a gene; V was cut back by 3 bases and J by 3 bases. The CDR3 is 15 residues long. The germline V gene encodes CDR1 SGDLS and CDR2 YYNGEE. The CDR3 bases are TGTGCCAGCAGCGCCTTACAGGGGGCGACAGATACGCAGTATTTT. Its translation is CASSALQGATDTQYF.

CDR3 sequence reads: CASSPRTSGLTDTQYF. DNA for the CDR3: TGTGCCAGCAGCCCTAGGACTAGCGGGTTAACAGATACGCAGTATTTT. The chain joins TRBV7-6 to TRBJ2-3; TRBD2 agrees at 11 bases. Germline CDR1 and CDR2: SGHVS and FNYEAQ. With 5 bases clipped from V and 3 bases from J, the junction kept 7 bases outside the gene matches. CDR3 length equals 16 residues.

V and J are TRBV11-2 and TRBJ1-6; D is ambiguous. This CDR3 is built from 13 residues. Germline V gene lookup returns CDR1 SGHAT and CDR2 FQNNGV. Trimming left V 4 bases short and J 7 bases short, with 8 bases between. The chain's CDR3 is CASSSKMNSPLHF. The CDR3 nucleotides are TGTGCCAGCAGCTCAAAGATGAATTCACCCCTCCACTTT.